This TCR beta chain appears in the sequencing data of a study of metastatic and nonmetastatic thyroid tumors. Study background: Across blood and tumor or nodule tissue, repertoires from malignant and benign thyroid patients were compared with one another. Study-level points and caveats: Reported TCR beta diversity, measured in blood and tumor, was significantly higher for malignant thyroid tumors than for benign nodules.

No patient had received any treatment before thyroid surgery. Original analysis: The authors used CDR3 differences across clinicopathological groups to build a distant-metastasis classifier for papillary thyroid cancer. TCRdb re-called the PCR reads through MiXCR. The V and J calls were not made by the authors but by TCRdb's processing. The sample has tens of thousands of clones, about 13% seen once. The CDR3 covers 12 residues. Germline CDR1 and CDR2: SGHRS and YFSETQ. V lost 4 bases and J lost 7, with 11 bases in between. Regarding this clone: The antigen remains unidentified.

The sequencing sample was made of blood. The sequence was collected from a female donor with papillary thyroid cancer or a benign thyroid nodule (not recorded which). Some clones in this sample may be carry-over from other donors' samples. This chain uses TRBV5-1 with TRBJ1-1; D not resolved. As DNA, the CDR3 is TGCGCCAGCAGCCCGGGAGAAGATGAAGCTTTCTTT. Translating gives CASSPGEDEAFF.